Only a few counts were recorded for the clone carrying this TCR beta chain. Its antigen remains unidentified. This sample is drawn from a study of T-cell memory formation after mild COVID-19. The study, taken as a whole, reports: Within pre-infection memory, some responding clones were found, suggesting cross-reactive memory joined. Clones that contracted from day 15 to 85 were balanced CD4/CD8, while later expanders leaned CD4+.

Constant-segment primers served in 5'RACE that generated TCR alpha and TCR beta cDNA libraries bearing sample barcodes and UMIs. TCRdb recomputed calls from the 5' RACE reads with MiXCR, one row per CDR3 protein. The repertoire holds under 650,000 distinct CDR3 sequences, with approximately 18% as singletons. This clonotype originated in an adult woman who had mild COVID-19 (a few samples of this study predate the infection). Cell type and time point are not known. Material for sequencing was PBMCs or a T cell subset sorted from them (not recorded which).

The CDR3 DNA is TGCGCCAGCAGCTGGACGGACAGGGCCATAGCTACCCCCACCTACGAGCAGTACTTC. Protein: CASSWTDRAIATPTYEQYF. This chain uses TRBV5-1 with TRBJ2-7; 8 bases match TRBD1. The CDR3 totals 19 residues. Germline trimming cut 3 bases from V and 2 bases from J; bases unmatched to any gene: 19. CDR1 SGHRS and CDR2 YFSETQ come from the germline V gene.